Ten or more counts support the clone carrying this T cell receptor beta chain. Its antigen is unknown. V dropped 4 bases and J dropped 5 bases, with 8 bases sitting between them. The CDR3 consists of 12 residues. Germline assignment: CDR1 SGHVS and CDR2 FNYEAQ. This entry is derived from a study of spatial heterogeneity in lung cancer. The wider study: Sequencing of follow-up PBMC samples took place when they were available, at a median of about two years after resection. Consistently, beta-chain sequences turned up in larger numbers than alpha-chain sequences did. TCR and UMI combinations that were unique each appeared, on average, more than ten times in raw reads.

The study's findings and limits: Follow-up blood showed ubiquitous expanded tumor TCRs less than blood at resection did.

MiXCR, run by TCRdb on the 5' RACE reads, gives a single entry per CDR3 protein. The table includes about 120,000 distinct CDR3 sequences, 10% to 15% detected once. Time point here: blood at routine non-recurrence follow-up after resection. The authors sequenced whole RNA from tumor, nontumor lung or frozen PBMC without sorting. Sequenced material: PBMCs, taken at follow-up. This sequence originates from a male donor with early-stage non-small cell lung cancer. The gene calls are TRBV7-6 and TRBJ2-5; D is undetermined. The CDR3 region is CASSSSRETQYF. CDR3 bases: TGTGCCAGCAGCTCTTCTCGGGAGACCCAGTACTTC.